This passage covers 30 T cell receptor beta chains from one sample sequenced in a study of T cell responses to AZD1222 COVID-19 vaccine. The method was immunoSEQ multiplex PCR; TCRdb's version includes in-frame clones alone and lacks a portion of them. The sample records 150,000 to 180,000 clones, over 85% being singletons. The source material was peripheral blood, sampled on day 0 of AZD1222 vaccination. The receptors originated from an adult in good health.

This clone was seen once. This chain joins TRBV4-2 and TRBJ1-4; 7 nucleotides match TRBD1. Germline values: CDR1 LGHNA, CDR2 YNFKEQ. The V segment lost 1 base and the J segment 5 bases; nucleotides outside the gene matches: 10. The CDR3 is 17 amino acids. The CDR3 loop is CASSQAPHRGQNEKLFF. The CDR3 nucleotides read TGTGCCAGCAGCCAAGCTCCTCACCGGGGACAGAATGAAAAACTGTTTTTT.

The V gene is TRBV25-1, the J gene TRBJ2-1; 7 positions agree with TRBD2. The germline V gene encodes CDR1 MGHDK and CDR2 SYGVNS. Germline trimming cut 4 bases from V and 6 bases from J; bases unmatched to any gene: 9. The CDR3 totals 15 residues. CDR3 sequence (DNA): TGTGCCAGCAGTGGGGGGGGGAGGATGCCCAATGAGCAGTTCTTC. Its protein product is CASSGGGRMPNEQFF.

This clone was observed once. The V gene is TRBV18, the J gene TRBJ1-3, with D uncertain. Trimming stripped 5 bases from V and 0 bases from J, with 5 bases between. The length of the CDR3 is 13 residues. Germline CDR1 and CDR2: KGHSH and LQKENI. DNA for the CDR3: TGTGCCAGCTCAAAGCCCTCTGGAAACACCATATATTTT. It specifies CASSKPSGNTIYF. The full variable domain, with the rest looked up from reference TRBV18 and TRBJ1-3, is NAGVMQNPRHLVRRRGQEARLRCSPMKGHSHVYWYRQLPEEGLKFMVYLQKENIIDESGMPKERFSAEFPKEGPSILRIQQVVRGDSAAYFCASSKPSGNTIYFGEGSWLTVV.

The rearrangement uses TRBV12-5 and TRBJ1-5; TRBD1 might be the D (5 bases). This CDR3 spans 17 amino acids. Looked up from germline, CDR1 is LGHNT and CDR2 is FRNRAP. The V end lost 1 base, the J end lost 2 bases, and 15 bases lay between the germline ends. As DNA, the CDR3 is TGTGCTAGTGGTTTGGAGATAAGGGGAGAAGGCAATCAGCCCCAGCATTTT. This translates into CASGLEIRGEGNQPQHF.

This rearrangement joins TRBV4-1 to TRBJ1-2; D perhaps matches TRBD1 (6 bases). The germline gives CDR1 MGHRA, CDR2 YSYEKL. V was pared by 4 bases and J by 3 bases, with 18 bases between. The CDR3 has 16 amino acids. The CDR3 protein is CASSPLGGGADYGYTF. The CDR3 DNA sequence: TGCGCCAGCAGCCCCTTGGGGGGGGGCGCGGACTATGGCTACACCTTC.

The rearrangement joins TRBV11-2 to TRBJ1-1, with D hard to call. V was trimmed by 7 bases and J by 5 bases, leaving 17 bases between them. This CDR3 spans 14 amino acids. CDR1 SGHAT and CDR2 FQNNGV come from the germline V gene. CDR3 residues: CASNEDGGWTEAFF. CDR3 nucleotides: TGTGCCAGCAACGAGGACGGTGGGTGGACTGAAGCTTTCTTT.

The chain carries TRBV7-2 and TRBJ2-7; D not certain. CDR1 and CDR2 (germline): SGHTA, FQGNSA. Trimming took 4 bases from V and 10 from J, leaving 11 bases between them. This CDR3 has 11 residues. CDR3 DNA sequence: TGTGCCAGCAGCTCTGGCGGTGTACAGTACTTC. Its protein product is CASSSGGVQYF. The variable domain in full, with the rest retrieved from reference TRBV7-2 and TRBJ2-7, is GAGVSQSPSNKVTEKGKDVELRCDPISGHTALYWYRQSLGQGLEFLIYFQGNSAPDKSGLPSDRFSAERTGGSVSTLTIQRTQQEDSAVYLCASSSGGVQYFGPGTRLTVT.

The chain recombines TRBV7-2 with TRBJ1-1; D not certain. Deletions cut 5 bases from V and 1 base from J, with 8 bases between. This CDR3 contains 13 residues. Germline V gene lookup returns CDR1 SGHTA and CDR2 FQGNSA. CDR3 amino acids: CASSLSSNTEAFF. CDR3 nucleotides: TGTGCCAGCAGCCTTTCTTCGAACACTGAAGCTTTCTTT.

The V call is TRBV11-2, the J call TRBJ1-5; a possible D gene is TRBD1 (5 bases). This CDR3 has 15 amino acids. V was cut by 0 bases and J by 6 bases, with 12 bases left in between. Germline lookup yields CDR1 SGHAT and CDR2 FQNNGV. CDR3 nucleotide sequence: TGTGCCAGCAGCTTAGACGGCAGGGACGGTCAGCCCCAGCATTTT. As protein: CASSLDGRDGQPQHF. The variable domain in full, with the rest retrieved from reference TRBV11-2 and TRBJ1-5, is EAGVAQSPRYKIIEKRQSVAFWCNPISGHATLYWYQQILGQGPKLLIQFQNNGVVDDSQLPKDRFSAERLKGVDSTLKIQPAKLEDSAVYLCASSLDGRDGQPQHFGDGTRLSIL.

CDR3 nucleotide sequence: TGTGCCAGCGCTGGACTACCCTCTTTTGCAACTAATGAAAAACTGTTTTTT. Translation gives CASAGLPSFATNEKLFF. The gene calls are TRBV27 and TRBJ1-4; unclear D gene. Trimming removed 8 bases at V and 0 bases at J, with 19 bases between. CDR3 length: 17 amino acids. Germline-derived CDR1 and CDR2 are MNHEY and SMNVEV (reference sequence).

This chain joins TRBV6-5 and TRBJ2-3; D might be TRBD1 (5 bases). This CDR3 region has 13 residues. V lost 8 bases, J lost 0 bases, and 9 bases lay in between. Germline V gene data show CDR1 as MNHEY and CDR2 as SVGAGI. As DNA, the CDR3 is TGTGCCAGCGTCGGACATAGCACAGATACGCAGTATTTT. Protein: CASVGHSTDTQYF.

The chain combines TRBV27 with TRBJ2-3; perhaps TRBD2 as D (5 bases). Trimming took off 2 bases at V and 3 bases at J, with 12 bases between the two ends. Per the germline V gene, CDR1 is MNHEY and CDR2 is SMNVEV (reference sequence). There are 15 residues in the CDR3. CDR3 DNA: TGTGCCAGCAGTTTAGGACTGCGAGGAACAGATACGCAGTATTTT. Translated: CASSLGLRGTDTQYF.

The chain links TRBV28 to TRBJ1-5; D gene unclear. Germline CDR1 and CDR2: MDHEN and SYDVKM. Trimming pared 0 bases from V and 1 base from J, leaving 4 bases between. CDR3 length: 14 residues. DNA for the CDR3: TGTGCCAGCAGTTTATGGGGAAGCAATCAGCCCCAGCATTTT. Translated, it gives CASSLWGSNQPQHF.

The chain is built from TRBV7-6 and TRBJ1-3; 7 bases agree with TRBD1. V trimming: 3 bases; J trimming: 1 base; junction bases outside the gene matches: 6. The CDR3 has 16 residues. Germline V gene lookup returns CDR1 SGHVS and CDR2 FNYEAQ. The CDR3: CASSLGGRGSGNTIYF. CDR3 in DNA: TGTGCCAGCAGCTTGGGCGGCAGGGGGTCTGGAAACACCATATATTTT.

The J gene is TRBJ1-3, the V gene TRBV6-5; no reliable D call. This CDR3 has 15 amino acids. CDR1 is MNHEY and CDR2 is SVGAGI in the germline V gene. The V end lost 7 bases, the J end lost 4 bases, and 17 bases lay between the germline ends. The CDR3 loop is CASTLAGSGGNTIYF. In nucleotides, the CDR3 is TGTGCCAGCACCCTCGCCGGATCGGGGGGAAACACCATATATTTT.

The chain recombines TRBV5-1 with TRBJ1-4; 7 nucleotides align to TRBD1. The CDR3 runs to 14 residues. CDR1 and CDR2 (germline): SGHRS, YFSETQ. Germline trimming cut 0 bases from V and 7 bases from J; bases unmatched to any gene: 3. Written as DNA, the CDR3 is TGCGCCAGCAGCTTGGCACAGGGGACTGAAAAACTGTTTTTT. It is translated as CASSLAQGTEKLFF. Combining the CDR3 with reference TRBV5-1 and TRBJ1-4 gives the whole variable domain KAGVTQTPRYLIKTRGQQVTLSCSPISGHRSVSWYQQTPGQGLQFLFEYFSETQRNKGNFPGRFSGRQFSNSRSEMNVSTLELGDSALYLCASSLAQGTEKLFFGSGTQLSVL.

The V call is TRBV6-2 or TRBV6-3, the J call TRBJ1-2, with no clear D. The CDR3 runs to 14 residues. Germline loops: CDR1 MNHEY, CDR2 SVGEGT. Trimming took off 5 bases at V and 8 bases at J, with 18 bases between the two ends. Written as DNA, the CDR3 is TGTGCCAGCAGTAGACTGGTCAAGCCGGGCGGCTACACCTTC. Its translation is CASSRLVKPGGYTF.

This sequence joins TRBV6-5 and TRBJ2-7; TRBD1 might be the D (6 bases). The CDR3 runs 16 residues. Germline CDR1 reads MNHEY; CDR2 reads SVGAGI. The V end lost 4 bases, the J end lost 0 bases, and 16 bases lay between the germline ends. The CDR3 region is CASSSPFRQDSYEQYF. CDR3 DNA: TGTGCCAGCAGTTCCCCCTTTAGACAGGACTCCTACGAGCAGTACTTC.

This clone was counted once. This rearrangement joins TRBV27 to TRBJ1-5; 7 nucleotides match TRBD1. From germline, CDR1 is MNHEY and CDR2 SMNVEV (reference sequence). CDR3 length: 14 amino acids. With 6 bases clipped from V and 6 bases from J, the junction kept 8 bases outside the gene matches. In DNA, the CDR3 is TGTGCCAGCAGCCCAGGGGGAAGGGGTCAGCCCCAGCATTTT. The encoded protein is CASSPGGRGQPQHF.

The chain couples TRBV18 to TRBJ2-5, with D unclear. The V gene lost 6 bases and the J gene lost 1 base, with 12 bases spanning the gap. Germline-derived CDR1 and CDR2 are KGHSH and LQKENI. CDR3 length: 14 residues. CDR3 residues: CASSLTGLQETQYF. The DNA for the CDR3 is TGTGCCAGCTCCCTTACCGGCCTCCAAGAGACCCAGTACTTC.

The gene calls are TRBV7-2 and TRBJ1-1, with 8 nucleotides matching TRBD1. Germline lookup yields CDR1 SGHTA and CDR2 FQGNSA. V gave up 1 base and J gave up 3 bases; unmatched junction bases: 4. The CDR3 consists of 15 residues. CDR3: CASSLEQGGYTEAFF. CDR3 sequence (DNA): TGTGCCAGCAGCTTAGAACAGGGGGGATACACTGAAGCTTTCTTT. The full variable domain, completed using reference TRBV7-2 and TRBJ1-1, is GAGVSQSPSNKVTEKGKDVELRCDPISGHTALYWYRQSLGQGLEFLIYFQGNSAPDKSGLPSDRFSAERTGGSVSTLTIQRTQQEDSAVYLCASSLEQGGYTEAFFGQGTRLTVV.

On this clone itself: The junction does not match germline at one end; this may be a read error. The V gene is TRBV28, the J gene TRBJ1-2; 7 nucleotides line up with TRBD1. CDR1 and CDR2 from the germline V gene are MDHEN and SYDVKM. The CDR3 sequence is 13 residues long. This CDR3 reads CASSPGQMYGCTF. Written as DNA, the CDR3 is TGTGCCAGCAGCCCGGGACAGATGTATGGCTGCACCTTC.

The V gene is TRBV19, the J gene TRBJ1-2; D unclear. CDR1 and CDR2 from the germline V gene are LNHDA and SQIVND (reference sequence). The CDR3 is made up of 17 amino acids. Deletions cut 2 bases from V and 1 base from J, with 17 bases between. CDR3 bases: TGTGCCAGTAGTATATCCTCTCCTCGGTTGAGTAACTATGGCTACACCTTC. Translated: CASSISSPRLSNYGYTF.

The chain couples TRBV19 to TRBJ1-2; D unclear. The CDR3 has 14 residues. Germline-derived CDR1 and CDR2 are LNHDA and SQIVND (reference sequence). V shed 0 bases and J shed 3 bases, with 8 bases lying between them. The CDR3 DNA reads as TGTGCCAGTAGTATAGACTGGGCGGACTATGGCTACACCTTC. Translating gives CASSIDWADYGYTF.

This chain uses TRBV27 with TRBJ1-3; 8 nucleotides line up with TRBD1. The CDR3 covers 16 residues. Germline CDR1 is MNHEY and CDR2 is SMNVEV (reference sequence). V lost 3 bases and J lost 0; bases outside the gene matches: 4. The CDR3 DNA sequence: TGTGCCAGCAGTTTGACAGGGGCCTACTCTGGAAACACCATATATTTT. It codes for CASSLTGAYSGNTIYF.

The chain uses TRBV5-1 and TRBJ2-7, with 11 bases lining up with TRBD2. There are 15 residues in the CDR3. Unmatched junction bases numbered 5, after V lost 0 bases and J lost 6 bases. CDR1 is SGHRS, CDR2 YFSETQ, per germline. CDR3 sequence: CASSLVTSGSSEQYF. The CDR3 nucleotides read TGCGCCAGCAGCTTGGTTACTAGCGGGAGCTCCGAGCAGTACTTC.

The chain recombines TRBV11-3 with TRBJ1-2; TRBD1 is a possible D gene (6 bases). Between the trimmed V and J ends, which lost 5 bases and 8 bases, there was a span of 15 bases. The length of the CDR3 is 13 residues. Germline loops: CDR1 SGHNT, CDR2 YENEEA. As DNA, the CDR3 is TGTGCCAGCAGCGGAAACGGGGGCTACGGCTACACCTTC. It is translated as CASSGNGGYGYTF.

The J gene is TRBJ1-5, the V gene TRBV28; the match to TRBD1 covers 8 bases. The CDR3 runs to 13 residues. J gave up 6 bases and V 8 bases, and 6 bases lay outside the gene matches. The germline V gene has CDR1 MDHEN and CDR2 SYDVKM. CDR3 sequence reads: CASGPTGGQPQHF. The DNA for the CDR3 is TGTGCCAGCGGCCCCACAGGGGGTCAGCCCCAGCATTTT.

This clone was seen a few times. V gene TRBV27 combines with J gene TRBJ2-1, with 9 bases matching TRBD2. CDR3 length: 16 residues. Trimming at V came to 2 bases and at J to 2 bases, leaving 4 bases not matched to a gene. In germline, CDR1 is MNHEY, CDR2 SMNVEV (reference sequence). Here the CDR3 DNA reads TGTGCCAGCAGTTTACCTTCTAGCGGGGCCTACAATGAGCAGTTCTTC. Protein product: CASSLPSSGAYNEQFF.

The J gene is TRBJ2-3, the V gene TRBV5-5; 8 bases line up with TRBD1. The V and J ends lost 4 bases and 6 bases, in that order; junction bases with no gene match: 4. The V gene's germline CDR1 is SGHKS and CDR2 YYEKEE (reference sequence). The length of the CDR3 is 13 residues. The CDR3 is CASSGRDRDTQYF. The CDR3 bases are TGTGCCAGCAGCGGACGGGACAGGGATACGCAGTATTTT. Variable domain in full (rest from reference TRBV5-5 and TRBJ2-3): DAGVTQSPTHLIKTRGQQVTLRCSPISGHKSVSWYQQVLGQGPQFIFQYYEKEERGRGNFPDRFSARQFPNYSSELNVNALLLGDSALYLCASSGRDRDTQYFGPGTRLTVL.